This T cell receptor (beta chain) came from a study of blood T cell repertoires in COVID-19. The table came from immunoSEQ multiplex PCR; TCRdb's copy has only in-frame clones and leaves some out. This sample has roughly 140,000 clones, with more than 65% found just once. V lost 2 bases, J lost 5 bases, and 10 bases lay in between. From germline, CDR1 is LGHDT and CDR2 YNNKEL (reference sequence). This CDR3 spans 13 amino acids. V is TRBV3-1 (or the pseudogene TRBV3-2) and J is TRBJ2-7, with D possibly TRBD1 on 5 matching bases. This receptor was identified in a human donor in a cohort sampled during active COVID-19. Sequences were obtained from peripheral blood. The CDR3 reads CASSQYQGHEQYF. CDR3 sequence (DNA): TGTGCCAGCAGCCAATATCAGGGTCACGAGCAGTACTTC.